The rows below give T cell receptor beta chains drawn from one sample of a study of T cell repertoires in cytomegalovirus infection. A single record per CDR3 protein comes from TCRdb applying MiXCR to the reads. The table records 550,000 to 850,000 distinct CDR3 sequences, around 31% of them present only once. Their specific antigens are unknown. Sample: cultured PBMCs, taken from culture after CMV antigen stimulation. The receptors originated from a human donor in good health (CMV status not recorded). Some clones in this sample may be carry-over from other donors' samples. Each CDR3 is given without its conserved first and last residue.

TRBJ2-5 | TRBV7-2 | ASSLVIAGTQY
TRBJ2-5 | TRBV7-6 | ASSTLAGGQETQN
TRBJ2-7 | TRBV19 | ASSIAQGEQY
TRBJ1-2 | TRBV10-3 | AISESVGDSYT
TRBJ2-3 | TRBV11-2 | ASSLSGNPTDTQY
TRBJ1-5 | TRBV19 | ASSKGDSNQPQH
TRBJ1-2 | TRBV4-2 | ASSQESGRGPGYGYT
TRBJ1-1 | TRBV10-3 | AISDPVMNTEAF
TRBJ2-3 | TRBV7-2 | ASSRSRFGGRTDTQY
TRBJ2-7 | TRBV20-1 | SARDRAGYEQY
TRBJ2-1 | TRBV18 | ASSPGPGLGPAEQF
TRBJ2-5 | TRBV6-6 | AIRGRGQETQY
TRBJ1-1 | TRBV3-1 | ASSQEGRGGTEAF
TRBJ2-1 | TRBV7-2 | ASSLRMGRETF
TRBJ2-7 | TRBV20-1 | SAAGGDPYEQY
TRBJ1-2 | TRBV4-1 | ASRHDRTRGYT
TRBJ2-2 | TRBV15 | ATSREGGTGELF
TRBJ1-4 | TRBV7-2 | ASRPWTDTNEKLF
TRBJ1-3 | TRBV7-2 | ASSLARFDLSGNTIY
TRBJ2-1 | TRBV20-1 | SAWGLAGYGQF
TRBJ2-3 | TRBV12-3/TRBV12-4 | ASTNSGGDTQY
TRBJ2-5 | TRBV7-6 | ASSLVTSEATQY
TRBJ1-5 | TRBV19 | ASSSWDRENQPQH
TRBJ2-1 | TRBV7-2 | ASSPLWGVSYNEQF
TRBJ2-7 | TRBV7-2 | ASSTRDRAYEQY
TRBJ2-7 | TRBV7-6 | ASSQTRSSYEQY
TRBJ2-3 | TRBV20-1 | SAPRPGDTDTQY
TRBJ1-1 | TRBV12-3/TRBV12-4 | ASSPGGRGAF
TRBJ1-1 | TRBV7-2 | ASSRMGQGATEAF
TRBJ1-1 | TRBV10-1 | ASSEVPGYTEAF
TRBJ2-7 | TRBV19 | ASGDRYYEQY